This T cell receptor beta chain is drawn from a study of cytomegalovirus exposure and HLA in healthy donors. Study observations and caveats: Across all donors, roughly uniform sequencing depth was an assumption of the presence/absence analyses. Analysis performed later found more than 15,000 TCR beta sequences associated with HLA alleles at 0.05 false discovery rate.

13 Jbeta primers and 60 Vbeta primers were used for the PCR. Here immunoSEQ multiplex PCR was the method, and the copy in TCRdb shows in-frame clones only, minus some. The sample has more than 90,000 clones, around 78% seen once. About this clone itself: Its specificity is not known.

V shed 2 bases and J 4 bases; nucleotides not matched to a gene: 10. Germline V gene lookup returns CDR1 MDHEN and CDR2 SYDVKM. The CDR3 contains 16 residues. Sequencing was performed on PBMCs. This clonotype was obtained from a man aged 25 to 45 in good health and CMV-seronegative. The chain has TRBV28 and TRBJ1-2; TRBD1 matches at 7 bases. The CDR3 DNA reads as TGTGCCAGCAGTTTACGCCCTCACGACAGGGCCTATGGCTACACCTTC. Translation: CASSLRPHDRAYGYTF.